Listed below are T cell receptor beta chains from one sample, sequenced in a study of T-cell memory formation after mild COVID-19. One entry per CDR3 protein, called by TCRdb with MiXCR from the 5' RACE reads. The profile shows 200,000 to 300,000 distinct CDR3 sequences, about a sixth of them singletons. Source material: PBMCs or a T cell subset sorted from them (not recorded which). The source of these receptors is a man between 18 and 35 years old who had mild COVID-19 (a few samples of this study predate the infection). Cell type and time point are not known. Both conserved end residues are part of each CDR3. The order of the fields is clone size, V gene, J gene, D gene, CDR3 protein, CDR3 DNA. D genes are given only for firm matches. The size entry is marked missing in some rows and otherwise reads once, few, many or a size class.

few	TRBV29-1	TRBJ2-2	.	CSAVMDRNTGELFF	TGCAGCGCTGTAATGGACAGGAACACCGGGGAGCTGTTTTTT
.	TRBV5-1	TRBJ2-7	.	CASSIGQSLPTYEQYF	TGCGCCAGCAGCATCGGCCAATCACTACCGACCTACGAGCAGTACTTC
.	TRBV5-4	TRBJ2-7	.	CASSRQTDYEQYF	TGTGCCAGCAGCCGCCAGACGGATTACGAGCAGTACTTC
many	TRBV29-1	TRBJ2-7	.	CSVRAGDSYEQYF	TGCAGCGTTCGAGCAGGGGATAGCTACGAGCAGTACTTC
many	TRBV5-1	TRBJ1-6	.	CASSIGHRYNSPLHF	TGCGCCAGCAGCATCGGACACCGATATAATTCACCCCTCCACTTT
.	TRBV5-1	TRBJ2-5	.	CASSLLEGRWGQETQYF	TGCGCCAGCAGCTTGCTCGAGGGGCGTTGGGGGCAAGAGACCCAGTACTTC
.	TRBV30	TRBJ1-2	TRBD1	CAYRTGVGYTF	TGTGCCTACAGGACAGGGGTTGGCTACACCTTC
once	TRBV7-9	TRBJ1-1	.	CASSYTPGGADTEAFF	TGTGCCAGCAGCTACACCCCTGGGGGCGCGGACACTGAAGCTTTCTTT
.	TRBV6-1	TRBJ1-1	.	CASSEGVTEAFF	TGTGCCAGCAGTGAAGGAGTCACTGAAGCTTTCTTT
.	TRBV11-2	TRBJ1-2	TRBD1	CASSLRGTVSYTF	TGTGCCAGCAGCTTAAGGGGGACAGTCAGCTACACCTTC
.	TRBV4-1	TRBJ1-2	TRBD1	CASSPGTEVNYGYTF	TGCGCCAGCAGCCCAGGGACAGAGGTTAACTATGGCTACACCTTC
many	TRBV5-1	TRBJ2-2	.	CASSLGHTGELFF	TGCGCCAGCAGCTTGGGACACACCGGGGAGCTGTTTTTT
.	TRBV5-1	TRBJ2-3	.	CASSLPRGPDTQYF	TGCGCCAGCAGCTTGCCCAGGGGTCCAGATACGCAGTATTTT
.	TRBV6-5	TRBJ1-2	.	CASSPIWGADYGYTF	TGTGCCAGCAGCCCAATATGGGGGGCCGACTATGGCTACACCTTC
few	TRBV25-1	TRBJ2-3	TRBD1	CASGTAGGTDTQYF	TGTGCCAGCGGGACAGCTGGAGGCACAGATACGCAGTATTTT
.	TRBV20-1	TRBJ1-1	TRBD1	CSAYRGLEAFF	TGCAGTGCTTACAGGGGGCTTGAAGCTTTCTTT
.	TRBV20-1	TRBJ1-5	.	CSAKGPNQPQHF	TGCAGTGCTAAGGGCCCCAATCAGCCCCAGCATTTT
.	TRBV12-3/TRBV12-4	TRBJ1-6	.	CASSQYLRNTPLHF	TGTGCCAGCAGTCAATACTTGAGGAATACACCCCTCCACTTT
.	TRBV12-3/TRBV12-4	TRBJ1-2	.	CASSFTGRNGYTF	TGTGCCAGCAGTTTCACCGGGAGGAATGGCTACACCTTC
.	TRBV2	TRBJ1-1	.	CASSDTGSLTEAFF	TGTGCCAGCAGTGATACAGGGTCCCTCACTGAAGCTTTCTTT
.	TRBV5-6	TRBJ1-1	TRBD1	CASSLGPSGQVAEAFF	TGTGCCAGCAGCTTGGGTCCTTCGGGACAGGTTGCTGAAGCTTTCTTT
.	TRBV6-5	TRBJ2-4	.	CASSYLQGGDIQYF	TGTGCCAGCAGTTACCTACAGGGAGGGGACATTCAGTACTTC
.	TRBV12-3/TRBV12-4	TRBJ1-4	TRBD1	CASREDRVTTNEKLFF	TGTGCCAGCAGGGAGGACAGGGTGACAACTAATGAAAAACTGTTTTTT
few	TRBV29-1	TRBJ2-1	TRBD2	CSVSRTSVYEQFF	TGCAGCGTTTCTAGGACTAGCGTCTATGAGCAGTTCTTC
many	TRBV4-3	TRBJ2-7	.	CASSPYPTAPVREQYF	TGCGCCAGCAGCCCCTACCCCACAGCCCCGGTCCGTGAGCAGTACTTC
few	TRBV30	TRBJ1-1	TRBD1	CAWDRGNTEAFF	TGTGCCTGGGACAGGGGGAACACTGAAGCTTTCTTT
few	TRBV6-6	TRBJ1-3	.	CASRVRAHSGNTIYF	TGTGCCAGCAGGGTCAGGGCCCACTCTGGAAACACCATATATTTT
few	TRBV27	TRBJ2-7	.	CASSYGVSGGAYEQYF	TGTGCCAGCAGTTACGGAGTATCAGGGGGGGCCTACGAGCAGTACTTC
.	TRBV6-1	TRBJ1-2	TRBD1	CASSEVPGQGGYTF	TGTGCCAGCAGTGAAGTACCGGGACAGGGTGGCTACACCTTC
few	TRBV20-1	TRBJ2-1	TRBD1	CSITPRGTFRNEQFF	TGCAGTATTACGCCCAGGGGGACGTTTCGGAATGAGCAGTTCTTC
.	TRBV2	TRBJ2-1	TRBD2	CASARGTRITEQFF	TGTGCCAGCGCGCGGGGGACTAGGATAACCGAGCAGTTCTTC
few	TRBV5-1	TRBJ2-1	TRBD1	CASSIQGASDYNEQFF	TGCGCCAGCAGCATCCAGGGGGCAAGTGACTACAATGAGCAGTTCTTC
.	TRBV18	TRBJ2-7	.	CASSPPNPGSTYEQYF	TGTGCCAGCTCACCCCCAAACCCAGGATCTACCTACGAGCAGTACTTC
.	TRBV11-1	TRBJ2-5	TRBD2	CASSWRGDQETQYF	TGTGCCAGCAGCTGGCGGGGGGACCAAGAGACCCAGTACTTC
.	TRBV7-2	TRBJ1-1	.	CASSLSSRGEAFF	TGTGCCAGCAGCTTATCAAGCAGGGGTGAAGCTTTCTTT
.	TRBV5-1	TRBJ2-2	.	CASSLDRAAGELFF	TGCGCCAGCAGCTTGGACAGGGCGGCCGGGGAGCTGTTTTTT
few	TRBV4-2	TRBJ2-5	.	CASSQERGPQETQYF	TGTGCCAGCAGCCAAGAGAGGGGTCCCCAAGAGACCCAGTACTTC
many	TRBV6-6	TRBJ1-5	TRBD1	CASSPQGAWGNQPQHF	TGTGCCAGCAGCCCCCAGGGGGCTTGGGGCAATCAGCCCCAGCATTTT
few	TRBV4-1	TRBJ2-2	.	CASSQDQGIRELFF	TGCGCCAGCAGCCAAGATCAAGGCATCCGGGAGCTGTTTTTT
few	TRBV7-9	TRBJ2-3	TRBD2	CASTLAGVDTQYF	TGTGCCAGCACTCTAGCGGGGGTAGATACGCAGTATTTT
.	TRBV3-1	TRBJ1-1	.	CASSQVPDTEAFF	TGTGCCAGCAGCCAAGTCCCAGACACTGAAGCTTTCTTT
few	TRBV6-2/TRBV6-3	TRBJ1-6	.	CASSYEGGNSPLHF	TGTGCCAGCAGTTACGAGGGTGGCAATTCACCCCTCCACTTT
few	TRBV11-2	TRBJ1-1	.	CVSKDGNTEAFF	TGTGTCAGCAAGGACGGAAACACTGAAGCTTTCTTT
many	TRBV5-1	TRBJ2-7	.	CASSFFRVGVEQYF	TGCGCCAGCAGCTTCTTCCGGGTGGGGGTCGAGCAGTACTTC
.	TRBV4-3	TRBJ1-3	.	CASSQDRGTGNTIYF	TGCGCCAGCAGCCAAGATAGAGGGACTGGAAACACCATATATTTT
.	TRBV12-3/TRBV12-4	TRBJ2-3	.	CASSFRDSDTDTQYF	TGTGCCAGCAGTTTCAGGGATAGCGACACAGATACGCAGTATTTT
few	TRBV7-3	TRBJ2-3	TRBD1	CASSPRDRGSTDTQYF	TGTGCCAGCAGCCCCCGGGACAGGGGCAGCACAGATACGCAGTATTTT
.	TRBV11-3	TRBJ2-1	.	CASSPSAASSYNEQFF	TGTGCCAGCAGCCCCTCCGCGGCGAGCTCCTACAATGAGCAGTTCTTC
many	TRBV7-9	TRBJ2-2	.	CASSLFGLRGSGELFF	TGTGCCAGCAGCTTATTTGGCCTAAGAGGGTCCGGGGAGCTGTTTTTT
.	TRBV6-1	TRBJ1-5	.	CASILGAGRGPQHF	TGTGCCAGCATCCTAGGGGCCGGCCGGGGGCCCCAGCATTTT
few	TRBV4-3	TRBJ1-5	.	CASSQDPNQPQHF	TGCGCCAGCAGCCAAGATCCTAATCAGCCCCAGCATTTT
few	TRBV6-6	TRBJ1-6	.	CASSYTAGNNSPLHF	TGTGCCAGCAGTTATACGGCAGGCAATAATTCACCCCTCCACTTT
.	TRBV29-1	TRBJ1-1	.	CSGMIDIGKAFF	TGCAGCGGAATGATAGACATAGGGAAAGCTTTCTTT
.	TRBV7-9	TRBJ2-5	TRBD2	CASSPGTSGGPYQETQYF	TGTGCCAGCAGCCCAGGGACTAGCGGGGGCCCGTACCAAGAGACCCAGTACTTC
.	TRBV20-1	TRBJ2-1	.	CSATRAGDHNEQFF	TGCAGTGCAACTAGGGCCGGGGACCACAATGAGCAGTTCTTC
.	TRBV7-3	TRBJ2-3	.	CASSLNGADTQYF	TGTGCCAGCAGCTTAAATGGGGCAGATACGCAGTATTTT